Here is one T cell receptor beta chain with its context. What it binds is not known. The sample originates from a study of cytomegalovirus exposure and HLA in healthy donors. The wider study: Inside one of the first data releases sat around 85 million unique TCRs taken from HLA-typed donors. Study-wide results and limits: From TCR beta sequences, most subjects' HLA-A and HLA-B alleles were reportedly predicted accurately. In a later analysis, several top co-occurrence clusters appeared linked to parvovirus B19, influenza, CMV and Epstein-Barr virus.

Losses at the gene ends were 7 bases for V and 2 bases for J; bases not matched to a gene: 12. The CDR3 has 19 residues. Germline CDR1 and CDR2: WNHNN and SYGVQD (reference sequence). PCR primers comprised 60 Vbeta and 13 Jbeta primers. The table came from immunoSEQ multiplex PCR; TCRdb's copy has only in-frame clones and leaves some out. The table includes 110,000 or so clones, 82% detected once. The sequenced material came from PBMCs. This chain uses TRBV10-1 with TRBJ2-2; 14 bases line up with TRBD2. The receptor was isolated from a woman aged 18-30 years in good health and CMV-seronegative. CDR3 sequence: CASTVPGLAGASNTGELFF. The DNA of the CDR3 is TGCGCCAGCACCGTCCCGGGACTAGCGGGAGCGTCCAACACCGGGGAGCTGTTTTTT.